This is a list of T cell receptor beta chains from one sample in a study of shared clonotypes between healthy human individuals. The table came from immunoSEQ multiplex PCR; TCRdb's copy has only in-frame clones and leaves some out. This table holds around 2.1 million clones, approximately 95% found once. The sample taken for sequencing was naive CD4+ T cells sorted from blood. The origin of the receptors is a man aged 18-30 years in good health. Each CDR3 is given with its conserved first and last residue. The D gene is left open where the match is weak. Only part of the rows carry a size: once, few, many, or a class if the clone is expanded.

j_gene	v_gene	len	abundance	d_gene	CDR3nt	CDR3aa
TRBJ2-5	TRBV2	13	-	-	TGTGCCAGCAGTGATCCGGGGAGGGAGACCCAGTACTTC	CASSDPGRETQYF
TRBJ1-1	TRBV10-3	12	-	-	TGTGCCATCAGTGTTAGTGGCACTGAAGCTTTCTTT	CAISVSGTEAFF
TRBJ1-1	TRBV27	15	-	-	TGTGCCAGCAGTTTAGGTTACAGAACGAACACTGAAGCTTTCTTT	CASSLGYRTNTEAFF
TRBJ2-5	TRBV5-1	15	-	TRBD1	TGCGCCAGCAGCTCTGGGACAGGGGGCAGGGAGACCCAGTACTTC	CASSSGTGGRETQYF
TRBJ1-1	TRBV5-1	14	-	TRBD1	TGCGCCAGCAGCAGGGACAGCCTGAACACTGAAGCTTTCTTT	CASSRDSLNTEAFF
TRBJ1-4	TRBV7-9	17	once	TRBD1	TGTGCCAGCAGCTTACACGCCAGGGGACAGGAGTCTGAAAAACTGTTTTTT	CASSLHARGQESEKLFF
TRBJ1-5	TRBV27	14	-	-	TGTGCCAGCAGTTTCTCAGGCCCCCATCAGCCCCAGCATTTT	CASSFSGPHQPQHF
TRBJ2-5	TRBV30	14	-	-	TGTGCCTGGAGTTTCGGGGCAAAGAGAGAGACCCAGTACTTC	CAWSFGAKRETQYF
TRBJ2-5	TRBV25-1	14	-	-	TGTGCCAGCGGACCCGAGGGTTACCAAGAGACCCAGTACTTC	CASGPEGYQETQYF
TRBJ2-7	TRBV5-1	15	-	TRBD2	TGCGCCAGCAGCCGATCTAGCGGGGGAAACTACGAGCAGTACTTC	CASSRSSGGNYEQYF
TRBJ1-1	TRBV19	17	-	TRBD1	TGTGCCAGTAGTACGGCAGGGGGCGCGTTCAAGAACACTGAAGCTTTCTTT	CASSTAGGAFKNTEAFF
TRBJ2-3	TRBV7-9	15	once	-	TGTGCCAGCAGCTTAGCTCGGGGAGGTACAGATACGCAGTATTTT	CASSLARGGTDTQYF
TRBJ2-7	TRBV7-9	13	-	-	TGTGCCAGCAGCGTTTCCCCAGCCTACGAGCAGTACTTC	CASSVSPAYEQYF
TRBJ2-7	TRBV5-1	14	-	TRBD2	TGCGCCAGCAGTTCTTGGGGACTAGCGGGTGAGCAGTACTTC	CASSSWGLAGEQYF
TRBJ1-5	TRBV6-5	15	-	TRBD1	TGTGCCAGCAGCCGACAGGGAACGCACGGTCAGCCCCAGCATTTT	CASSRQGTHGQPQHF
TRBJ2-5	TRBV29-1	15	-	TRBD2	TGCAGCGTTGAAGATCGCCGGGGGGGCCCAGAGACCCAGTACTTC	CSVEDRRGGPETQYF
TRBJ2-5	TRBV6-5	15	-	-	TGTGCCAGCAGCGACGGGGGTTTCAGACAAGAGACCCAGTACTTC	CASSDGGFRQETQYF
TRBJ2-1	TRBV6-6	13	once	TRBD1	TGTGCCAGTTTCTCGGGACAGTACAATGAGCAGTTCTTC	CASFSGQYNEQFF
TRBJ2-2	TRBV5-1	15	-	TRBD1	TGCGCCAGCAGCTTGTGGGACAGGTACACCGGGGAGCTGTTTTTT	CASSLWDRYTGELFF
TRBJ2-5	TRBV5-1	15	once	-	TGCGCCAGCAGCTCCGTAGGACAGCGCCAAGAGACCCAGTACTTC	CASSSVGQRQETQYF
TRBJ2-3	TRBV19	14	-	TRBD1	TGTGCCAGTAAGGGACAGGGCATGACAGATACGCAGTATTTT	CASKGQGMTDTQYF
TRBJ1-4	TRBV7-9	13	-	-	TGTGCCGGACGAGGGGAGGAAAGGGAAAAACTGTTTTTT	CAGRGEEREKLFF
TRBJ2-5	TRBV2	13	-	TRBD1	TGTGCCAGTCAAGGGACAGGGCGAGAGACCCAGTACTTC	CASQGTGRETQYF
TRBJ1-3	TRBV10-2	20	-	TRBD1	TGCGCCAGCAGCTCTTTTGGACAGGAGGTCCGTATCGACTCTGGAAACACCATATATTTT	CASSSFGQEVRIDSGNTIYF
TRBJ1-5	TRBV7-9	12	-	-	TGTGCCAGCAGCTTAGGTTATCAGCCCCAGCATTTT	CASSLGYQPQHF
TRBJ1-1	TRBV7-9	16	-	-	TGTGCCAGCAGCTTAGTGATTATCGGGGAGAACACTGAAGCTTTCTTT	CASSLVIIGENTEAFF
TRBJ2-3	TRBV10-3	16	-	-	TGTGCCATCAGTGAGTGGCGGGCCGACAGCACAGATACGCAGTATTTT	CAISEWRADSTDTQYF
TRBJ2-3	TRBV7-6	17	once	TRBD1	TGTGCCAGCAGCTCAACGGGACAGCCTTCCTACACAGATACGCAGTATTTT	CASSSTGQPSYTDTQYF
TRBJ1-2	TRBV7-2	14	-	TRBD1	TGTGCCACCCTCCGGACAGGCCCACGTTGGGGCTACACCTTC	CATLRTGPRWGYTF
TRBJ2-3	TRBV5-4	14	once	TRBD2	TGTGCCGGGACTAGCGGGGGGGCCGCAGATACGCAGTATTTT	CAGTSGGAADTQYF
TRBJ1-1	TRBV9	14	once	-	TGTGCCAGCAGCGTAGGGACAATGAACACTGAAGCTTTCTTT	CASSVGTMNTEAFF
TRBJ1-4	TRBV4-2	14	-	-	TGTGCCAGCAGCCAATTCCCAGGGGATGAAAAACTGTTTTTT	CASSQFPGDEKLFF
TRBJ1-4	TRBV14	15	-	TRBD1	TGTGCCAGCAGCGCAAGGACAGGGTCAAATGAAAAACTGTTTTTT	CASSARTGSNEKLFF
TRBJ2-5	TRBV30	13	once	-	TGTGCCTGGGGAGGGGGGGCCAAGGAGACCCAGTACTTC	CAWGGGAKETQYF
TRBJ2-2	TRBV5-1	13	-	-	TGCGCCAGCAGCCCAGAGAACACCGGGGAGCTGTTTTTT	CASSPENTGELFF
TRBJ1-5	TRBV28	15	-	-	TGTGCCAGCAGTTCCCTAGGGGGTAGTCATCAGCCCCAGCATTTT	CASSSLGGSHQPQHF
TRBJ1-6	TRBV10-3	12	-	-	TGTGCCATCGGCCGGGCCGATTCACCCCTCCACTTT	CAIGRADSPLHF
TRBJ2-7	TRBV6-6	14	-	-	TGTGCCAGCAGTTACTCCGCAGCCCTCTACGAGCAGTACTTC	CASSYSAALYEQYF
TRBJ1-5	TRBV6-6	16	-	-	TGTGCCAGCAGTCCTCACATCGGGGACGGCAATCAGCCCCAGCATTTT	CASSPHIGDGNQPQHF
TRBJ1-2	TRBV19	14	-	-	TGTGCCAGTAGTAGGGATCATTGGAGTTATGGCTACACCTTC	CASSRDHWSYGYTF
TRBJ2-7	TRBV6-5	12	-	-	TGTGCCAGCAGCCAGTTCCCGGGGGCCCAGTACTTC	CASSQFPGAQYF
TRBJ1-6	TRBV18	12	once	-	TGTGCCAGCTCGTCCGAAAATTCACCCCTCCACTTT	CASSSENSPLHF
TRBJ2-6	TRBV11-3	16	-	-	TGTGCCAGCAGCTTAACGGGGTGGGCTGGGGCCAACGTCCTGACTTTC	CASSLTGWAGANVLTF
TRBJ2-5	TRBV25-1	12	few	-	TGTGCCAGCAGCCTCGGTTTCGGGACCCAGTACTTC	CASSLGFGTQYF
TRBJ2-7	TRBV5-1	16	-	TRBD1	TGCGCCAGCAGCTTGAATGTGGACAGGGGCTCCTACGAGCAGTACTTC	CASSLNVDRGSYEQYF
TRBJ2-3	TRBV7-8	15	-	-	TGTGCCAGCAGCTTAGGCGGACTCGACACAGATACGCAGTATTTT	CASSLGGLDTDTQYF
TRBJ1-2	TRBV28	16	-	TRBD1	TGTGCCAGCAGCTTGCCTATGGGACAGGGAGGCTATGGCTACACCTTC	CASSLPMGQGGYGYTF
TRBJ2-1	TRBV27	15	-	-	TGTGCCAGCAGTTTAGTCCGCGACTCCTACAATGAGCAGTTCTTC	CASSLVRDSYNEQFF
TRBJ1-2	TRBV11-2	15	-	TRBD1	TGTGCCAGCAGCCCAAAGACAGGGGGCGACTATGGCTACACCTTC	CASSPKTGGDYGYTF
TRBJ2-3	TRBV7-2	16	-	TRBD1	TGTGCCAGCAGCAAGTCCGGGACAGGGGGCCCAGATACGCAGTATTTT	CASSKSGTGGPDTQYF
TRBJ2-2	TRBV6-1	17	-	TRBD1	TGTGCCAGCAGTGAATGGGGGGACAGGGAGCTCACCGGGGAGCTGTTTTTT	CASSEWGDRELTGELFF
TRBJ1-1	TRBV7-2	14	-	TRBD1	TGTGCCAGCAGCCCTACAGGGGTTAACACTGAAGCTTTCTTT	CASSPTGVNTEAFF
TRBJ1-1	TRBV10-3	15	-	-	TGTGCCATCAGTAATATACAGGGAGGAGGCACTGAAGCTTTCTTT	CAISNIQGGGTEAFF
TRBJ1-5	TRBV18	15	-	-	TGTGCCAGCTCACCCCGGGACGCCTTCAATCAGCCCCAGCATTTT	CASSPRDAFNQPQHF
TRBJ1-5	TRBV5-6	16	once	TRBD1	TGTGCCAGCAGCTCCGCAGGGGGAAGGAGCAATCAGCCCCAGCATTTT	CASSSAGGRSNQPQHF
TRBJ2-7	TRBV19	14	-	-	TGTGCCAGTAGTATAGCAGGACTAACCTACGAGCAGTACTTC	CASSIAGLTYEQYF
TRBJ2-3	TRBV2	15	-	TRBD1	TGTGCCAGCAGTCCCGGGACAGGGAGGTTAGATACGCAGTATTTT	CASSPGTGRLDTQYF
TRBJ2-1	TRBV6-6	15	-	TRBD2	TGTGCCAGCAGTTTAGCGGGAGATCCCTACAATGAGCAGTTCTTC	CASSLAGDPYNEQFF